This TCR beta chain is drawn from a study of T cell responses to AZD1222 COVID-19 vaccine. Points on this clone: At one end, the junction sequence differs from germline, possibly due to a read error.

The germline CDR1 and CDR2 sequences are SGHDT and YYEEEE. CDR3 length: 13 amino acids. Clones were sequenced by immunoSEQ multiplex PCR, and TCRdb holds only the in-frame ones, with some missing. The sample holds 140,000 to 150,000 clones, about 92% seen once. Here the sequenced sample was peripheral blood, taken after recovery from COVID-19. This receptor was taken from an adult who had recovered from COVID-19. The chain recombines TRBV5-6 with TRBJ2-2, with D perhaps matching TRBD2 (5 bases). CDR3 in amino acids: CASSQTQAGKLFF. Here the CDR3 DNA reads TGTGCCAGCAGCCAGACGCAGGCCGGGAAGCTGTTTTTT.